This note documents a single T cell receptor beta chain sequence. Its antigen is not identified. One end of the junction does not line up with germline, which may come from a read error. Combining a sample-barcoded 5' primer with a J-beta primer mix, a second PCR ran for 7 to 11 cycles. TCRdb re-derived calls from the 5' RACE reads in MiXCR, one entry per CDR3 protein. Counted here are 780,000 or so distinct CDR3 sequences, roughly 50% occurring once; the ten biggest clones make up about 38%. This entry comes from a study of blood T cells in healthy people across ages. Looking at the study overall: Through template switching, about one barcoded beta molecule was captured per two T cells, as measured in model experiments. Findings of the study overall: The unsorted PBMCs prevented any conclusive comparison of naive versus antigen-experienced cells. Unknown donor CMV status possibly confounded expanded clonotype changes. Naive T cell percentage showed a strong correlation with the diversity of TCR beta.

The material sequenced was blood. The receptor's source is an elderly man in good health.

CDR3 sequence reads: CASSLGGAGANVPTF. CDR3 sequence (DNA): TGTGCCAGCAGCTTAGGAGGGGCTGGGGCCAACGTCCCGACTTTC. The chain is built from TRBV7-2 and TRBJ2-6, with D perhaps being TRBD1 or TRBD2 (5 bases each). The CDR3 is 15 residues long. Per the germline V gene, CDR1 is SGHTA and CDR2 is FQGNSA.